These 20 T cell receptor beta chains were all obtained from the same sample, sequenced in a study of T cells after yellow fever vaccination. Each CDR3 protein is one row after TCRdb ran MiXCR on the 5' RACE reads. This table has under 700,000 distinct CDR3 sequences, roughly 17% appearing once. The sample was PBMCs, taken roughly 5 days after the first yellow fever vaccination. The receptors were sampled from a man younger than 35 who received the YFV17D yellow fever vaccine.

This clonotype showed up many times. V is TRBV7-8 and J is TRBJ2-4, with a tentative D call TRBD1 (6 bases). Looked up from germline, CDR1 is SGHVS and CDR2 is FQNEAQ. The V end was cut by 5 bases, the J end by 8 bases, with 19 bases between. CDR3 size: 15 residues. CDR3 DNA: TGTGCCAGCAGCCCTCAAACAGGGTCGGTGGACATTCAGTACTTC. Its protein is CASSPQTGSVDIQYF.

This clonotype showed up just a few times. V and J are TRBV5-1 and TRBJ2-3; TRBD2 might be the D (6 bases). This CDR3 spans 14 amino acids. CDR1 is SGHRS and CDR2 is YFSETQ in the germline V gene. V lost 0 bases, J lost 4 bases, and 9 bases lay in between. The CDR3 reads CASSLGTMADTQYF. In DNA, the CDR3 is TGCGCCAGCAGCTTGGGGACTATGGCAGATACGCAGTATTTT.

The chain employs TRBV12-3 or TRBV12-4 and TRBJ1-5; D is uncertain. Trimming stripped 3 bases from V and 5 bases from J, with 11 bases between. This CDR3 is 14 amino acids long. In DNA form, the CDR3 reads TGTGCCAGCAGTTTCAGCCAGACGGATCAGCCCCAGCATTTT. Protein product: CASSFSQTDQPQHF.

The rearrangement links TRBV14 to TRBJ2-3; D gene unclear. Germline-derived CDR1 and CDR2 are SGHDN and FVKESK. V lost 0 bases, J lost 0 bases, and 4 bases lay in between. This CDR3 is built from 14 residues. The CDR3 nucleotides are TGTGCCAGCAGCCAAGATTGGAGCACAGATACGCAGTATTTT. Translating gives CASSQDWSTDTQYF. Based on the CDR3 plus reference TRBV14 and TRBJ2-3, the full variable domain is EAGVTQFPSHSVIEKGQTVTLRCDPISGHDNLYWYRRVMGKEIKFLLHFVKESKQDESGMPNNRFLAERTGGTYSTLKVQPAELEDSGVYFCASSQDWSTDTQYFGPGTRLTVL.

This clonotype was counted only a few times. The chain joins TRBV7-2 to TRBJ2-1; possibly TRBD1 for D (5 bases). Germline V gene data show CDR1 as SGHTA and CDR2 as FQGNSA. Trimming left V 3 bases short and J 12 bases short, with 15 bases between. The CDR3 extends over 13 amino acids. In DNA, the CDR3 is TGTGCCAGCAGCTTCGGTAGACAGATGGGGCAGTTCTTC. Residues: CASSFGRQMGQFF.

This clonotype was counted ten times or more. The gene calls are TRBV5-1 and TRBJ2-1; weak D call: TRBD2 (5 bases). V lost 0 bases and J 7 bases, leaving 14 bases between the germline ends. The CDR3 covers 15 residues. The germline gives CDR1 SGHRS, CDR2 YFSETQ. The CDR3 sequence is CASSLADSPGNEQFF. The DNA for the CDR3 is TGCGCCAGCAGCTTGGCGGACTCCCCTGGGAATGAGCAGTTCTTC.

This clonotype was found a few times. The rearrangement uses TRBV4-3 and TRBJ1-4; D not certain. The CDR3 covers 18 residues. V was cut by 0 bases and J by 5 bases, with 19 bases left in between. CDR1 is LGHNA and CDR2 is YSLEER in the germline V gene. CDR3 region: CASSQEGLGGGRNEKLFF. In nucleotides, the CDR3 is TGCGCCAGCAGCCAAGAAGGGCTGGGAGGCGGGCGGAATGAAAAACTGTTTTTT.

This chain connects TRBV5-1 to TRBJ2-7, with D unclear. V lost 2 bases to trimming and J lost 2 bases, with 11 bases between them. This CDR3 contains 14 residues. Germline loops: CDR1 SGHRS, CDR2 YFSETQ. CDR3 DNA sequence: TGCGCCAGCAGCTTATTAGGGTTCGCCTACGAGCAGTACTTC. This translates into CASSLLGFAYEQYF.

This clonotype was counted ten times or more. The rearrangement joins TRBV4-3 to TRBJ1-1; no definite D call. The CDR3 covers 14 residues. V lost 0 bases to trimming and J lost 5 bases, with 10 bases between them. Germline V lookup: CDR1 LGHNA, CDR2 YSLEER. The CDR3 DNA follows: TGCGCCAGCAGCCAAGATCCCCTGGGGACTGAAGCTTTCTTT. Translated: CASSQDPLGTEAFF.

This clonotype was recorded a few times. The rearrangement uses TRBV11-2 and TRBJ2-2; the D is unclear. Germline V gene data show CDR1 as SGHAT and CDR2 as FQNNGV. Trimming left V 0 bases short and J 7 bases short, with 9 bases between. The CDR3 extends over 14 amino acids. The CDR3 nucleotides are TGTGCCAGCAGCTTAGATCAGCTCGGCGGGGAGCTGTTTTTT. Translated: CASSLDQLGGELFF.

This rearrangement joins TRBV7-2 to TRBJ2-2; perhaps TRBD2 as D (5 bases). The CDR3 spans 14 residues. CDR1 and CDR2 (germline): SGHTA, FQGNSA. Trimming cost V 7 bases and J 7 bases, with 16 bases left between them. CDR3 region: CASNKRVSGGELFF. Written as DNA, the CDR3 is TGTGCCAGCAACAAGAGGGTTTCCGGCGGGGAGCTGTTTTTT.

This chain connects TRBV19 to TRBJ1-5, with a possible D match to TRBD1 (5 bases). The CDR3 length is 13 residues. Germline V gene data show CDR1 as LNHDA and CDR2 as SQIVND (reference sequence). Trimming took 5 bases from V and 7 from J, leaving 12 bases between them. This CDR3 reads CASSWGVEQPQHF. The CDR3 DNA reads TGTGCCAGTAGTTGGGGGGTGGAGCAGCCCCAGCATTTT.

This chain connects TRBV7-9 to TRBJ2-2; D is perhaps TRBD1 (6 bases). In germline, CDR1 is SEHNR, CDR2 FQNEAQ (reference sequence). The V and J ends lost 7 bases and 7 bases respectively, with 19 bases between them. CDR3 length equals 15 residues. CDR3 sequence reads: CASKSVTGMDGELFF. For the CDR3, the DNA is TGTGCCAGCAAATCGGTTACAGGGATGGACGGGGAGCTGTTTTTT.

The chain carries TRBV12-5 and TRBJ1-2; TRBD1 is a possible D gene (5 bases). CDR1 and CDR2 from the germline V gene are LGHNT and FRNRAP. Trimming took 4 bases from V and 4 from J, leaving 13 bases between them. This CDR3 region has 14 residues. The CDR3 coding sequence is TGTGCTAGTGGTTGGACACCCCAATCCTATGGCTACACCTTC. Protein sequence: CASGWTPQSYGYTF. Using reference TRBV12-5 and TRBJ1-2 for the parts outside the CDR3, the full variable domain is DARVTQTPRHKVTEMGQEVTMRCQPILGHNTVFWYRQTMMQGLELLAYFRNRAPLDDSGMPKDRFSAEMPDATLATLKIQPSEPRDSAVYFCASGWTPQSYGYTFGSGTRLTVV.

The CDR3 DNA follows: TGCGCCAGCAGCACCGGGACAGGGTTTAATTCACCCCTCCACTTT. Translating gives CASSTGTGFNSPLHF. The chain uses TRBV5-1 and TRBJ1-6; 9 nucleotides agree with TRBD1. The ends lost 4 bases at V and 6 bases at J; junction bases unmatched: 5. The germline CDR1 and CDR2 sequences are SGHRS and YFSETQ. The CDR3 is made up of 15 amino acids.

The chain employs TRBV9 and TRBJ2-3; 10 bases are a match to TRBD1. The CDR3 is 16 residues long. Trimming removed 0 bases from V and 5 bases from J; junction bases left unmatched: 6. The germline V gene encodes CDR1 SGDLS and CDR2 YYNGEE. The CDR3 spells CASSVERQGAGDTQYF. Written as DNA, the CDR3 is TGTGCCAGCAGCGTAGAGCGACAGGGGGCTGGAGATACGCAGTATTTT.

The chain employs TRBV19 and TRBJ1-1; D possibly corresponds to TRBD1 (6 bases). The CDR3 covers 13 residues. CDR1 and CDR2 from the germline V gene are LNHDA and SQIVND (reference sequence). Trimming took 3 bases from V and 8 from J, leaving 13 bases between them. The CDR3 is CASSILRGTEAFF. CDR3 DNA sequence: TGTGCCAGTAGTATTTTGAGGGGGACGGAAGCTTTCTTT.

This clonotype was detected only a few times. The V call is TRBV7-3, the J call TRBJ2-3; D is possibly TRBD2 (6 bases). This CDR3 has 14 residues. Per the germline V gene, CDR1 is SGHTA and CDR2 is FQGTGA. Between the trimmed V and J ends, which lost 5 bases and 3 bases, there was a span of 12 bases. CDR3 sequence (DNA): TGTGCCAGCAGCGGCGGGGTGGAAACAGATACGCAGTATTTT. Its translation: CASSGGVETDTQYF.

This clonotype was seen only a few times. The rearrangement uses TRBV11-2 and TRBJ2-7, with TRBD1 matching over 9 bases. CDR1 and CDR2 (germline): SGHAT, FQNNGV. J was trimmed by 6 bases and V by 6 bases; bases with no gene match: 9. CDR3 length: 14 amino acids. The CDR3 DNA reads TGTGCCAGCAGTTCTCCCCGACAGGGGGGCGAGCAGTACTTC. Translation: CASSSPRQGGEQYF.

Here the CDR3 DNA reads TGTGCCAGCAGCTTGTTGGGGCTTGGGGACTACGAGCAGTACGTC. As protein: CASSLLGLGDYEQYV. The chain couples TRBV5-5 to TRBJ2-7; TRBD1 might be the D (5 bases). Germline values: CDR1 SGHKS, CDR2 YYEKEE (reference sequence). V lost 1 base, J lost 3 bases, and 14 bases lay in between. The CDR3 contains 15 residues.